This TCR beta chain was observed in a study of brain T cells in children with intractable seizures (dated by TCRdb to the early 2020s). For context, the study as a whole: Resected brain tissue from roughly 53 pediatric epilepsy surgery cases was first screened for immune gene transcripts using a NanoString immunology panel. Among the approximately twelve selected surgery cases, pre-surgery blood was additionally sequenced for eight, leaving four cases with brain tissue only. Here is what the overall study found, with its caveats: The patients' HCMV serostatus was not known, and viral specificity was inferred solely from CDR3 sequence similarity. Sequencing depth differed between pre- and post-surgery blood, so clones missing from the pre-surgery sample may reflect undersampling.

The CDR3 holds 20 amino acids from the cysteine to the phenylalanine. Only the CDR3 portion is preserved as DNA: 60 bases, with reading frame beginning at the first base. The junction shows trimming of 4 bases on V and 1 base on J, and the gene matches do not reach 16 bases of it. The CDR1 and CDR2 encoded by the germline V gene are LGHNA and YNFKEQ. Points on this clone: Its cognate antigen has yet to be identified. The input lacks base qualities; no much larger clone sits a single base away.

TCR beta chain sequences were generated from genomic DNA using the immunoSEQ assay. The original pipeline was this. CDR3 sequences that did not begin with the conserved framework cysteine at position 104 were removed by hand. To get clonality, the normalized Shannon's Diversity Index was subtracted from one, giving values from 0 (maximal diversity) to 1 (oligoclonal). Differences in the frequency of the same CDR3 between samples, such as brain versus blood, were assessed with chi-squared comparison-of-proportions tests. Public clonotypes were found by searching immuneACCESS, and the VDJdb browser was used to assess similarity to known antiviral clonotypes. TCRdb took this table from immuneACCESS and kept in-frame rearrangements with V and J called. Such tables lack part of the clones; where checked against another copy, unresolved V genes explain under half of the gap, and the rest is unexplained. From that table come the V and J calls and clone size; the DNA was used to work out D and trimming. The sample records approximately 41,000 clones, 90% of which are singletons. The top ten clonotypes cover 6.3% of the sample.

Interpreted using the paper, the time point label stands for: resected brain tissue, or blood drawn just prior to surgery. The surgery cases that showed the highest brain T cell transcript signatures were chosen for TCR beta chain sequencing of brain tissue, and of blood when it was available. Prior to surgery, the patients had been treated with at least one anti-epileptic drug. TCR-sequenced patients were children with drug-resistant epilepsy due to tuberous sclerosis complex, focal cortical dysplasia, Rasmussen encephalitis or hemimegalencephaly. The Monarch genomic DNA purification kit was used to extract bulk genomic DNA from unsorted brain tissue and whole blood.

The rearrangement combines TRBV4-2 with TRBJ2-3, and 11 junction bases match TRBD2. This clonotype was obtained from a girl aged 2-9 years with tuberous sclerosis and intractable seizures. Sequenced here: peripheral blood, sampled at surgery. This receptor carries the CDR3 CASSRGGLTSGGGRTDTQYF. The nucleotide sequence reads as follows: TGTGCCAGCAGCCGGGGAGGCCTTACTAGCGGGGGAGGTCGCACAGATACGCAGTATTTT.